Listed here are 8 T cell receptor beta chains from one sample, sequenced in a study of blood T cell repertoires in COVID-19. Clones were sequenced by immunoSEQ multiplex PCR, and TCRdb holds only the in-frame ones, with some missing. Among around 47,000 clones, 89% were seen once, and the ten largest hold approximately 8.1%. The sequenced sample was peripheral blood. The receptors here all came from a man older than 75 with active or convalescent COVID-19.

The chain links TRBV28 to TRBJ2-1, with 11 bases aligning to TRBD1. CDR1 MDHEN and CDR2 SYDVKM come from the germline V gene. The CDR3 loop spans 17 amino acids. V shed 5 bases and J 3 bases; nucleotides not matched to a gene: 9. The CDR3 nucleotides read TGTGCCAGCAGTCCCTTCGGGACAGGGGGGGTCTACAATGAGCAGTTCTTC. This codes for CASSPFGTGGVYNEQFF. Full variable domain (outside the CDR3, taken from reference TRBV28 and TRBJ2-1): DVKVTQSSRYLVKRTGEKVFLECVQDMDHENMFWYRQDPGLGLRLIYFSYDVKMKEKGDIPEGYSVSREKKERFSLILESASTNQTSMYLCASSPFGTGGVYNEQFFGPGTRLTVL.

J is TRBJ1-6 and V is TRBV28; TRBD1 matches 9 bases. This CDR3 contains 14 residues. The trim removed 2 bases at V and 10 bases at J, leaving 3 bases unmatched. Germline lookup yields CDR1 MDHEN and CDR2 SYDVKM. CDR3 nucleotide sequence: TGTGCCAGCAGTTTAGCGACAGGGGGATCACCCCTCCACTTT. Translated, it gives CASSLATGGSPLHF.

The gene calls are TRBV7-3 and TRBJ2-3; 8 bases line up with TRBD2. The CDR3 consists of 13 residues. The trim removed 6 bases at V and 6 bases at J, leaving 5 bases unmatched. Germline values: CDR1 SGHTA, CDR2 FQGTGA. The CDR3 nucleotides are TGTGCCAGCAGTAGCGGGGCAGGGGATACGCAGTATTTT. Translating gives CASSSGAGDTQYF.

The chain employs TRBV11-2 and TRBJ2-1; 7 bases fit TRBD1. Germline CDR1 and CDR2: SGHAT and FQNNGV. The CDR3 runs to 14 residues. Losses at the gene ends were 8 bases for V and 4 bases for J; bases not matched to a gene: 8. The CDR3 here is CASLRDRSYNEQFF. Written as DNA, the CDR3 is TGTGCCAGCTTAAGGGACAGATCTTACAATGAGCAGTTCTTC.

This CDR3 is CASSLRGTGINEKLFF. The CDR3 nucleotides read TGTGCCAGCAGCCTACGCGGGACAGGGATTAATGAAAAACTGTTTTTT. The chain uses TRBV3-1 (or the pseudogene TRBV3-2) and TRBJ1-4, with 9 nucleotides matching TRBD1. This CDR3 is 16 amino acids long. CDR1 and CDR2 from the germline V gene are LGHDT and YNNKEL (reference sequence). V was pared by 4 bases and J by 4 bases, with 7 bases of the junction left unmatched.

The V gene is TRBV7-2, the J gene TRBJ1-2; D gene ambiguous. Trimming cost V 4 bases and J 0 bases, with 6 bases left between them. CDR1 is SGHTA, CDR2 FQGNSA, per germline. The CDR3 is 13 residues long. CDR3 nucleotides: TGTGCCAGCAGCTCCGGGTCTAACTATGGCTACACCTTC. Its protein is CASSSGSNYGYTF.

The chain carries TRBV5-1 and TRBJ1-2, with no clear D. The V gene lost 4 bases and the J gene lost 2 bases, with 12 bases spanning the gap. The germline V gene has CDR1 SGHRS and CDR2 YFSETQ. This CDR3 contains 14 residues. The CDR3 DNA reads TGCGCCAGCAGCCCGGAGGCTGTCAACTATGGCTACACCTTC. Its protein product is CASSPEAVNYGYTF.

The chain couples TRBV27 to TRBJ1-6; D possibly corresponds to TRBD1 (6 bases). CDR1 and CDR2 from the germline V gene are MNHEY and SMNVEV (reference sequence). Trimming cost V 5 bases and J 7 bases, with 12 bases left between them. The CDR3 has 14 residues. CDR3 loop: CASSGLRGNSPLHF. The CDR3 DNA follows: TGTGCCAGCAGTGGCCTCAGGGGAAATTCACCCCTCCACTTT.